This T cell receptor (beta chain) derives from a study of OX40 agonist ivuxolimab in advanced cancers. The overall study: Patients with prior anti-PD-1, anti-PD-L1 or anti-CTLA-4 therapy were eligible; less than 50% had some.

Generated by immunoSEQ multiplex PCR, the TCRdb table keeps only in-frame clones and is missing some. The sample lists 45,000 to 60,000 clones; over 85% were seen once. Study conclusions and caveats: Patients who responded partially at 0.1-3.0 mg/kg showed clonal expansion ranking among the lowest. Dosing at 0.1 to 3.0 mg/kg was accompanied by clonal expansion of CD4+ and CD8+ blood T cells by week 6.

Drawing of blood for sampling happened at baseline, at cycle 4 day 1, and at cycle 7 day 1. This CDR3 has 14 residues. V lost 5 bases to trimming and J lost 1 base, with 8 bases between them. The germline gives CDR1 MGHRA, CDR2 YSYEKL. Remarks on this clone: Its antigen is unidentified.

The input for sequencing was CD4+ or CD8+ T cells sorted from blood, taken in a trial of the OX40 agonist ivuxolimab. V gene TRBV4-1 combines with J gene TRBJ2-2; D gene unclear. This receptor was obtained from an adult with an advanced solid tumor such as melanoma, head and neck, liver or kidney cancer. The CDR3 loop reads CASSYGKNTGELFF. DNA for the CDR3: TGCGCCAGCAGCTACGGAAAGAACACCGGGGAGCTGTTTTTT.